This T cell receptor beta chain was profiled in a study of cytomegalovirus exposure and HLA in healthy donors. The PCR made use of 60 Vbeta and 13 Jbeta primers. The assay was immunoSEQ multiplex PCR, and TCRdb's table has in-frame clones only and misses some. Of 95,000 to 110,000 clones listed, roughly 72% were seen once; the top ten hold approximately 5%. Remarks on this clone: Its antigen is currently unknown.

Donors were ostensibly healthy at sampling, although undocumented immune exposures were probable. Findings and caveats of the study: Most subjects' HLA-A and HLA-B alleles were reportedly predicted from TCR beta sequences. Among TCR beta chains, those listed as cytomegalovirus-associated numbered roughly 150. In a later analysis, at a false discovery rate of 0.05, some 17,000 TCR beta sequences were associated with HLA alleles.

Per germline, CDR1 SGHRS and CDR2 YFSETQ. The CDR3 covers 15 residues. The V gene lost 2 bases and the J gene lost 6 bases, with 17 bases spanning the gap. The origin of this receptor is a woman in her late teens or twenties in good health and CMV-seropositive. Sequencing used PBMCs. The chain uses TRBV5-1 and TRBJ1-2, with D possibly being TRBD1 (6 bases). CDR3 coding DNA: TGCGCCAGCAGCTTAACAGGGAGACTTTCGGATGGCTACACCTTC. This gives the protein CASSLTGRLSDGYTF. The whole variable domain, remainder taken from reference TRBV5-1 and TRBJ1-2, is KAGVTQTPRYLIKTRGQQVTLSCSPISGHRSVSWYQQTPGQGLQFLFEYFSETQRNKGNFPGRFSGRQFSNSRSEMNVSTLELGDSALYLCASSLTGRLSDGYTFGSGTRLTVV.